This record concerns one TCR beta chain sequence. From germline, CDR1 is MDHEN and CDR2 SYDVKM. The CDR3 has 15 residues. In each sample, at least 6 million PBMCs were isolated. The authors extracted at least 5.5 micrograms of total RNA per sample. This sample is drawn from a study of blood T cells in healthy people across ages. Using a J-beta primer mix together with a sample-barcoded 5' primer, a second PCR was run for about 6 to 11 cycles. MiXCR was run by TCRdb on the 5' RACE reads, yielding one entry per CDR3 protein. The repertoire has a few hundred thousand distinct CDR3 sequences, approximately 47% of them found once; the top ten carry around 53%.

Material: blood. The chain couples TRBV28 to TRBJ2-5, with 7 nucleotides matching TRBD2. The J call is doubtful: the DNA matches TRBJ2-1 better. The clonotype originates from a man in his fifties or sixties in good health. The CDR3 sequence is CASSSLASFQETQFF. The CDR3 nucleotides are TGTGCCAGCAGCTCACTAGCGAGCTTCCAAGAGACCCAGTTCTTC.